The rows below give T cell receptor beta chains drawn from one sample of a study of T cells in localized non-small cell lung cancer. Only in-frame clones appear in the TCRdb table, and some are missing; sequencing was by immunoSEQ multiplex PCR. The table includes 20,000 to 25,000 clones, about 90% detected once. This specimen consisted of peripheral blood, obtained before any cancer treatment. The origin of the receptors is a male donor aged 60 or older with stage I squamous cell lung carcinoma. Both conserved end residues are part of each CDR3. The D gene is left open where the match is weak. Clone size is shown for a subset of rows, as once, few, many or a class of expanded clone.

NA,NA,TRBJ1-1,TRBV21-1,TGTGCCAGCAGCAAAGTCCTCCTTTCGGGGTCCACTGAAGCTTTCTTT,CASSKVLLSGSTEAFF
NA,NA,TRBJ1-2,TRBV7-8,TGTGCCAGCAGCGCCAACAGGGAGAACTATGGCTACACCTTC,CASSANRENYGYTF
TRBD1,NA,TRBJ1-5,TRBV10-2,TGCGCCAGCAGCCCACAGGGGAGGGGGCAGCCCCAGCATTTT,CASSPQGRGQPQHF
NA,NA,TRBJ1-2,TRBV9,TGTGCCAGCAGCGTAAAGTCCGGGGGCTATGGCTACACCTTC,CASSVKSGGYGYTF
NA,once,TRBJ2-2,TRBV29-1,TGCACAACCAAACTAGCGAACACCGGGGAGCTGTTTTTT,CTTKLANTGELFF
TRBD1,NA,TRBJ2-7,TRBV15,TGTGCCACCAGCAGAGCCTGGGACAGGGGGAACTACGAGCAGTACTTC,CATSRAWDRGNYEQYF
NA,NA,TRBJ2-7,TRBV6-6,TGTGCCAGCTTCCAGGGGTACGAGCAGTACTTC,CASFQGYEQYF
NA,NA,TRBJ1-3,TRBV19,TGTGCCAGTAGTCCCCTGAGGGGTTCTGGAAACACCATATATTTT,CASSPLRGSGNTIYF
NA,NA,TRBJ1-1,TRBV18,TGTGCCAGCTCACCGTCAACGCGGGGGCCCTATGAAGCTTTCTTT,CASSPSTRGPYEAFF
TRBD1,NA,TRBJ1-2,TRBV19,TGTGCCAGTAGACTCACAGGGGGATCCTATGGCTACACCTTC,CASRLTGGSYGYTF
NA,NA,TRBJ1-1,TRBV5-1,TGCGCCAGCCAGGGGAGGGGGATCACTGAAGCTTTCTTT,CASQGRGITEAFF
NA,NA,TRBJ1-2,TRBV27,TGTGCCAGCGCCCGACGAGGGTCCGGCTACACCTTC,CASARRGSGYTF
NA,NA,TRBJ2-3,TRBV30,TGTGCCTGGAGTGCCGGTCCGATTTCTAGCACAGATACGCAGTATTTT,CAWSAGPISSTDTQYF
TRBD1,NA,TRBJ2-7,TRBV19,TGTGCCAGTAGTATGAGGGACAGATCCTACGAGCAGTACTTC,CASSMRDRSYEQYF
NA,NA,TRBJ2-7,TRBV6-1,TGTGCCAGCAGCCAAAAGGGGACCTCAATCTACGAGCAGTACTTC,CASSQKGTSIYEQYF
TRBD1,NA,TRBJ2-7,TRBV27,TGTGCCAGCAGTTCCTGGGACAGGCCCTACGAGCAGTACTTC,CASSSWDRPYEQYF
NA,NA,TRBJ1-4,TRBV19,TGTGCCAGTAGTCTCTGGGCGAGGCCGGGGGAAAAACTGTTTTTT,CASSLWARPGEKLFF
TRBD2,NA,TRBJ2-1,TRBV7-2,TGTGCCAGCAGCTTAGACGGGGGGGCCTCCTACAATGAGCAGTTCTTC,CASSLDGGASYNEQFF
TRBD1,NA,TRBJ2-5,TRBV29-1,TGCAGCGTAGAGACAGGGCTAAGAGAGACCCAGTACTTC,CSVETGLRETQYF
NA,NA,TRBJ2-7,TRBV11-3,TGTGCCAGCAGCTTCGGGACGGGTACCTACGAGCAGTACTTC,CASSFGTGTYEQYF
NA,NA,TRBJ1-1,TRBV6-5,TGTGCCAGCAGAGACCGGGACTGGGGTACTGAAGCTTTCTTT,CASRDRDWGTEAFF
TRBD1,NA,TRBJ1-2,TRBV6-5,TGTGCCAGCAGTTACTCGCTCCGGGACAGCCTCTATGGCTACACCTTC,CASSYSLRDSLYGYTF
TRBD1,NA,TRBJ1-2,TRBV19,TGTGCCAGCCTCGAGATTGGGACAGGGCCCTATGGCTACACCTTC,CASLEIGTGPYGYTF
NA,NA,TRBJ2-3,TRBV10-2,TGCGCCAGCAATGGCACCTCTAGCACAGATACGCAGTATTTT,CASNGTSSTDTQYF
NA,NA,TRBJ1-1,TRBV7-3,TGTGCCAGCAGCTTAAGGGCCCGACAGAGTCCCTCAATGAACACTGAAGCTTTCTTT,CASSLRARQSPSMNTEAFF
TRBD1,once,TRBJ1-5,TRBV27,TGTGCCAGCAGCCCGACAGGGTTGGGCAATCAGCCCCAGCATTTT,CASSPTGLGNQPQHF
NA,NA,TRBJ1-1,TRBV9,TGTGCCAGCAGCGTAGAGGGGAAGAACACTGAAGCTTTCTTT,CASSVEGKNTEAFF
NA,NA,TRBJ2-5,TRBV7-9,TGTGCCAGCAGCAAAAGGAGGGGGGAGGGGGCTGTTTTGGAGACCCAGTACTTC,CASSKRRGEGAVLETQYF
NA,NA,TRBJ1-6,TRBV6-1,TGTGCCAGCAGTGAAGGAGATTCCTACTATAATTCACCCCTCCACTTT,CASSEGDSYYNSPLHF
NA,NA,TRBJ1-2,TRBV14,TGTGCCAGCAGCCAAGGACTACAGAGGGGAATCTATGGCTACACCTTC,CASSQGLQRGIYGYTF
TRBD1,NA,TRBJ1-1,TRBV10-2,TGCGCCAGCAGTCTTACAGGGGACACTGAAGCTTTCTTT,CASSLTGDTEAFF
NA,NA,TRBJ1-2,TRBV30,TGTGCCTGGAGTCCAAGGGGATGGATCTATGGCTACACCTTC,CAWSPRGWIYGYTF
NA,NA,TRBJ2-1,TRBV4-1,TGCGCCAGCAGCCCGCAGGGCAATGAGCAGTTCTTC,CASSPQGNEQFF
NA,NA,TRBJ2-5,TRBV19,TGTGCCAGTAGCCACCAAGAGACCCAGTACTTC,CASSHQETQYF
NA,NA,TRBJ1-2,TRBV21-1,TGTGCCAGCAGCAACCCAGACGCCTATGGCTACACCTTC,CASSNPDAYGYTF
TRBD1,few,TRBJ2-7,TRBV19,TGTGCCACCCAGGACAGGGGCCTTGGGGGGCAGTACTTC,CATQDRGLGGQYF